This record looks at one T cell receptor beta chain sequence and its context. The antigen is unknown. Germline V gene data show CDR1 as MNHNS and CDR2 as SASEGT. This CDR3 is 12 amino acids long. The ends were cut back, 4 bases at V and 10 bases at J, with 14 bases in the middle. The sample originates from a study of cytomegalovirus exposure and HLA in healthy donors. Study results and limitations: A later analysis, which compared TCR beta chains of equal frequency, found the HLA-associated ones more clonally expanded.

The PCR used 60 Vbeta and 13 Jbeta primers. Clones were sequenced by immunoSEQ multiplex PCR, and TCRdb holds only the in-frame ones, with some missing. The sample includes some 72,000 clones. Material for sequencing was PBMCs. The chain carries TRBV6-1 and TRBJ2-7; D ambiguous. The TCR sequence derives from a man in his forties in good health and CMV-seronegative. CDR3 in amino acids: CASSAPWSLQYF. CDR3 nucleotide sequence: TGTGCCAGCAGTGCGCCTTGGTCGCTACAGTACTTC.